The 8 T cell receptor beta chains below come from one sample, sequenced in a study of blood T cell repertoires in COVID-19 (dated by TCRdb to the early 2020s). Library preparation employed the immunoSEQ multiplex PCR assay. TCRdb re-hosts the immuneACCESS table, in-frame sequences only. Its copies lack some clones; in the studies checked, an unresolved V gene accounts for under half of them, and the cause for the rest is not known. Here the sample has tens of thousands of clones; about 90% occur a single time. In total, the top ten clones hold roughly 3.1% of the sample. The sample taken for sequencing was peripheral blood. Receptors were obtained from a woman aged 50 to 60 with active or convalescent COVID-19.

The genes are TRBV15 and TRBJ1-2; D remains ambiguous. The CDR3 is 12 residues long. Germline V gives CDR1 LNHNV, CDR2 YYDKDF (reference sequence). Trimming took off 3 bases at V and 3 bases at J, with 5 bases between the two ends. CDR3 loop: CATSSFYYGYTF. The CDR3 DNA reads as TGTGCCACCAGCAGCTTCTACTATGGCTACACCTTC.

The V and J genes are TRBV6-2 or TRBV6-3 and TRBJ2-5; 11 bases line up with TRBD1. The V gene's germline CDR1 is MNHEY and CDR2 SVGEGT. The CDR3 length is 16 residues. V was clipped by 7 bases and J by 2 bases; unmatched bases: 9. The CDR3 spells CASTPEWDRGQETQYF. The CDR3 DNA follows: TGTGCCAGCACCCCTGAATGGGACAGGGGGCAAGAGACCCAGTACTTC.

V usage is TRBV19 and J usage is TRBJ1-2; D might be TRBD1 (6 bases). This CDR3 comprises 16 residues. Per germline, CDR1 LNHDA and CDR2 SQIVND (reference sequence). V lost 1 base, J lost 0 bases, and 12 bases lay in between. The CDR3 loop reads CASSIAGATTNYGYTF. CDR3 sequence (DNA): TGTGCCAGTAGTATAGCAGGGGCCACAACTAACTATGGCTACACCTTC.

CDR3 in DNA: TGTGCCAGCAGCCAGGGGAGAGGCTATGGCTACACCTTC. This encodes CASSQGRGYGYTF. The rearrangement links TRBV7-3 to TRBJ1-2, with a possible D match to TRBD1 (6 bases). Germline CDR1 SGHTA, CDR2 FQGTGA. Trimming shortened V by 5 bases and J by 4 bases, and 11 bases separated the two germline ends. CDR3 length: 13 amino acids.

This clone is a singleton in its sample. CDR3 protein: CASSKTGADSPLHF. CDR3 nucleotide sequence: TGCGCCAGCAGCAAGACAGGGGCGGATTCACCCCTCCACTTT. This chain links TRBV5-1 with TRBJ1-6; 8 bases are a match to TRBD1. Germline V lookup: CDR1 SGHRS, CDR2 YFSETQ. Trimming removed 4 bases from V and 8 bases from J; junction bases left unmatched: 5. The CDR3 consists of 14 residues.

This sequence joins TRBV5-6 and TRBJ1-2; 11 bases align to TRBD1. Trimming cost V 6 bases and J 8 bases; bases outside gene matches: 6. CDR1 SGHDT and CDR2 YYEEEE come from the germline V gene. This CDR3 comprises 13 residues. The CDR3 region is CASTMDRGHGYTF. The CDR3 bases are TGTGCCAGCACCATGGACAGGGGGCACGGCTACACCTTC.

CDR3 nucleotides: TGTGCCTGGAGTGTACTTTCTCCGAACACTGAAGCTTTCTTT. Amino acids: CAWSVLSPNTEAFF. The rearrangement uses TRBV30 and TRBJ1-1; D gene unclear. Germline CDR1 and CDR2: GTSNPN and SVGIG (reference sequence). The CDR3 spans 14 residues. Trimming removed 0 bases at V and 1 base at J, with 9 bases between.

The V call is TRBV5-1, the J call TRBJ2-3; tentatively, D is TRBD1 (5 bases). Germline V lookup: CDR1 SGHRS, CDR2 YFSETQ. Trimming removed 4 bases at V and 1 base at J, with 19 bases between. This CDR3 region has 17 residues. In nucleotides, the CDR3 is TGCGCCAGCAGCCGTCTACCGTCAGGGCAGGGCACAGATACGCAGTATTTT. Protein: CASSRLPSGQGTDTQYF.